Reported below is one T cell receptor beta chain. This entry belongs to a study of high-grade serous ovarian cancer treatment subgroups. Produced via immunoSEQ multiplex PCR; TCRdb's table is partial and in-frame only. The sample shows some 40,000 clones, around three quarters of them seen only once. CDR1 is MDHEN and CDR2 is SYDVKM in the germline V gene. V lost 2 bases and J lost 4; bases outside the gene matches: 3. The CDR3 extends over 14 amino acids. Tumor tissue was taken before any definitive surgery or chemotherapy was given. What was sequenced was tumor tissue. This TCR derives from a human donor with high-grade serous ovarian cancer. The genes are TRBV28 and TRBJ2-3; TRBD2 agrees at 7 bases. DNA for the CDR3: TGTGCCAGCAGTTTAACGGGAGGCTCAGATACGCAGTATTTT. Protein product: CASSLTGGSDTQYF. The variable domain in full, completed from reference TRBV28 and TRBJ2-3, reads DVKVTQSSRYLVKRTGEKVFLECVQDMDHENMFWYRQDPGLGLRLIYFSYDVKMKEKGDIPEGYSVSREKKERFSLILESASTNQTSMYLCASSLTGGSDTQYFGPGTRLTVL.